Listed below are T cell receptor beta chains from one sample, sequenced in a study of radiotherapy plus CTLA-4 blockade in lung cancer. The assay was immunoSEQ multiplex PCR, and TCRdb's table has in-frame clones only and misses some. There are approximately 94,000 clones in the sample; roughly 80% occur only once, and more than 20% lies in the top ten. Sample: peripheral blood, taken from a patient treated with radiotherapy plus ipilimumab. The receptors shown here come from a human donor with non-small cell lung cancer that progressed on radiotherapy plus ipilimumab. Each CDR3 is given with its conserved first and last residue. The order of the fields is clone size, D gene, V gene, J gene, CDR3 protein, CDR3 DNA. D genes are given only for firm matches. Rows give clone size only sometimes, using once, few, many, or a class for an expanded clone.

NA	NA	TRBV5-6	TRBJ2-5	CASSLTASQGTQYF	TGTGCCAGCAGCTTGACAGCGTCTCAGGGGACCCAGTACTTC
few	NA	TRBV6-5	TRBJ2-3	CASSYSDTDTQYF	TGTGCCAGCAGTTACTCTGACACAGATACGCAGTATTTT
NA	TRBD2	TRBV5-4	TRBJ2-1	CASSSLVAGGNNEQFF	TGTGCCAGCAGCTCCCTGGTAGCGGGAGGGAACAATGAGCAGTTCTTC
NA	TRBD2	TRBV11-2	TRBJ2-5	CASSYLAGATETQYF	TGTGCCAGCAGCTACCTAGCGGGAGCTACAGAGACCCAGTACTTC
NA	TRBD1	TRBV6-5	TRBJ2-1	CASSYSGTGGGEQFF	TGTGCCAGCAGTTACTCTGGGACAGGGGGCGGTGAGCAGTTCTTC
NA	TRBD1	TRBV19	TRBJ2-7	CASQTGTGNYEQYF	TGTGCCAGCCAAACCGGGACAGGGAACTACGAGCAGTACTTC
few	TRBD1	TRBV9	TRBJ2-1	CASSVGTGGNEQFF	TGTGCCAGCAGCGTAGGGACAGGGGGCAATGAGCAGTTCTTC
NA	TRBD1	TRBV19	TRBJ2-1	CASSEGTVYNEQFF	TGTGCCAGTAGTGAGGGGACAGTTTACAATGAGCAGTTCTTC
NA	NA	TRBV30	TRBJ1-1	CAWRGVDGRKNTEAFF	TGTGCCTGGAGGGGGGTTGATGGCAGAAAGAACACTGAAGCTTTCTTT
NA	NA	TRBV27	TRBJ2-1	CASSLHLNVRYNEQFF	TGTGCCAGCAGTCTACACCTTAATGTACGGTACAATGAGCAGTTCTTC
NA	TRBD2	TRBV6-1	TRBJ2-5	CASSDTMGGQETQYF	TGTGCCAGCAGTGATACTATGGGGGGGCAAGAGACCCAGTACTTC
once	NA	TRBV19	TRBJ2-2	CASTEWGEVGELFF	TGTGCCAGTACCGAATGGGGGGAGGTCGGGGAGCTGTTTTTT
NA	TRBD2	TRBV4-1	TRBJ2-2	CASSQDPLAGYTGELFF	TGCGCCAGCAGCCAAGATCCACTAGCGGGATACACCGGGGAGCTGTTTTTT
NA	TRBD2	TRBV5-4	TRBJ2-2	CASSVSGRNTGELFF	TGTGCCAGCAGCGTTAGCGGGAGAAACACCGGGGAGCTGTTTTTT
NA	NA	TRBV11-2	TRBJ2-5	CASSLDAGEKAQYF	TGTGCCAGCAGCTTAGATGCAGGGGAGAAGGCCCAGTACTTC
NA	NA	TRBV28	TRBJ1-2	CASSLTANYGYTF	TGTGCCAGCAGTTTGACAGCTAACTATGGCTACACCTTC
few	NA	TRBV27	TRBJ2-2	CASSQSGGELFF	TGTGCCAGCAGCCAGTCGGGTGGGGAGCTGTTTTTT
NA	NA	TRBV5-8	TRBJ2-2	CASTFGGPGELFF	TGTGCCAGCACCTTTGGAGGTCCCGGGGAGCTGTTTTTT
NA	TRBD1	TRBV29-1	TRBJ1-5	CSVASGQGGNQPQHF	TGCAGCGTCGCATCTGGACAGGGAGGCAATCAGCCCCAGCATTTT
NA	TRBD1	TRBV30	TRBJ2-1	CAWSLGQGEFEQFF	TGTGCCTGGAGTTTGGGACAGGGGGAATTTGAGCAGTTCTTC
NA	NA	TRBV5-4	TRBJ2-3	CAIGLDTDTQYF	TGTGCCATCGGACTTGACACAGATACGCAGTATTTT
NA	NA	TRBV9	TRBJ2-7	CASSVGTDSYEQYF	TGTGCCAGCAGCGTCGGGACGGACTCCTACGAGCAGTACTTC
NA	NA	TRBV30	TRBJ1-2	CACAQTGYGYTF	TGTGCCTGCGCACAGACTGGCTATGGCTACACCTTC
NA	NA	TRBV20-1	TRBJ2-1	CSATLGVEQFF	TGCAGTGCTACCCTAGGGGTTGAGCAGTTCTTC
NA	NA	TRBV19	TRBJ2-1	CASSIWGPLIHEQFF	TGTGCCAGTAGTATATGGGGCCCTCTCATCCATGAGCAGTTCTTC
NA	TRBD1	TRBV2	TRBJ1-4	CASSGEQGFNEKLFF	TGTGCCAGCAGTGGCGAACAGGGGTTTAATGAAAAACTGTTTTTT
NA	TRBD1	TRBV28	TRBJ2-5	CASSFGGTGNQETQYF	TGTGCCAGCAGTTTCGGCGGGACAGGCAACCAAGAGACCCAGTACTTC
NA	TRBD2	TRBV5-8	TRBJ2-3	CASSTWTAPGAGKDTQYF	TGTGCCAGCAGCACCTGGACGGCCCCTGGAGCGGGAAAAGATACGCAGTATTTT
NA	TRBD1	TRBV10-3	TRBJ1-1	CAISGTGGDTEAFF	TGTGCCATCAGTGGGACAGGGGGGGACACTGAAGCTTTCTTT
NA	TRBD2	TRBV10-1	TRBJ2-7	CASTTLAGGTSYEQYF	TGCGCCAGCACAACCCTAGCGGGGGGGACCTCCTACGAGCAGTACTTC
NA	NA	TRBV11-2	TRBJ2-1	CASSLGNEQFF	TGTGCCAGCAGCTTAGGAAATGAGCAGTTCTTC
NA	NA	TRBV5-6	TRBJ2-2	CASSLAQGWITGELFF	TGTGCCAGCAGCTTGGCGCAGGGATGGATCACCGGGGAGCTGTTTTTT
NA	NA	TRBV27	TRBJ2-3	CASSLISGDTDTQYF	TGTGCCAGCAGTTTGATTAGCGGAGACACAGATACGCAGTATTTT
NA	NA	TRBV19	TRBJ2-2	CASPDPTGELFF	TGTGCCAGTCCGGACCCCACCGGGGAGCTGTTTTTT
NA	TRBD1	TRBV5-1	TRBJ1-2	CASSLEGQGYGYTF	TGCGCCAGCAGCTTGGAGGGACAGGGGTATGGCTACACCTTC
NA	NA	TRBV5-5	TRBJ1-2	CASSRNSGWANYGYTF	TGTGCCAGCAGCCGGAACTCAGGGTGGGCTAACTATGGCTACACCTTC
NA	NA	TRBV6-6	TRBJ2-5	CASSHRGGQETQYF	TGTGCCAGCAGTCACAGGGGGGGCCAAGAGACCCAGTACTTC
NA	NA	TRBV7-6	TRBJ2-5	CASSSGIQETQYF	TGTGCCAGCAGCTCAGGGATCCAAGAGACCCAGTACTTC
NA	NA	TRBV4-2	TRBJ2-7	CASSQDFSISSYEQYF	TGTGCCAGCAGCCAAGATTTCAGCATCAGTTCCTACGAGCAGTACTTC
NA	TRBD1	TRBV6-5	TRBJ1-2	CASSYISPGGGYGYTF	TGTGCCAGCAGTTACATCAGCCCAGGGGGAGGCTATGGCTACACCTTC
NA	NA	TRBV6-4	TRBJ2-1	CASSDRDQNEQFF	TGTGCCAGCAGTGACCGGGACCAAAATGAGCAGTTCTTC
NA	TRBD2	TRBV13	TRBJ2-1	CASELAGTYNEQFF	TGTGCCAGCGAGCTAGCGGGAACCTACAATGAGCAGTTCTTC
once	NA	TRBV5-1	TRBJ2-3	CASSLGAIVGDTQYF	TGCGCCAGCAGCTTGGGGGCAATCGTGGGAGATACGCAGTATTTT
NA	TRBD2	TRBV7-2	TRBJ2-7	CASSYQAGGIDEQYF	TGTGCCAGCAGCTACCAAGCGGGAGGGATTGACGAGCAGTACTTC
NA	TRBD2	TRBV4-1	TRBJ2-1	CASSQLAGGYNEQFF	TGCGCCAGCAGCCAACTAGCGGGAGGGTACAATGAGCAGTTCTTC
NA	TRBD2	TRBV11-2	TRBJ2-1	CASSLASGGSYNEQFF	TGTGCCAGCAGCTTAGCATCGGGAGGTTCCTACAATGAGCAGTTCTTC
NA	NA	TRBV6-6	TRBJ1-6	CASGGAGNNSPLHF	TGTGCCAGCGGAGGTGCAGGGAATAATTCACCCCTCCACTTT
NA	NA	TRBV5-8	TRBJ2-5	CASSLAFQTQYF	TGTGCCAGCAGCTTGGCGTTTCAGACCCAGTACTTC
once	TRBD2	TRBV25-1	TRBJ2-5	CASSDIAGVLETQYF	TGTGCCAGCAGTGACATAGCGGGAGTTTTAGAGACCCAGTACTTC
NA	NA	TRBV18	TRBJ2-2	CASSPNGFFGGELFF	TGTGCCAGCTCACCAAACGGGTTCTTCGGCGGGGAGCTGTTTTTT
once	TRBD2	TRBV19	TRBJ2-5	CASRGLAGDRETQYF	TGTGCCAGTAGGGGACTAGCGGGAGACCGGGAGACCCAGTACTTC
once	TRBD2	TRBV5-1	TRBJ2-1	CASSLASGRGEQFF	TGCGCCAGCAGCTTAGCTAGCGGGAGAGGTGAGCAGTTCTTC
NA	NA	TRBV28	TRBJ1-1	CASTLWPEAFF	TGTGCCAGCACTTTATGGCCAGAAGCTTTCTTT
NA	TRBD1	TRBV18	TRBJ1-2	CASSLRGHETYGYTF	TGTGCCAGCTCCCTCAGGGGGCACGAGACCTATGGCTACACCTTC